A selection of T cell receptor beta chains follows, all from one sample in a study of T cells in Graves' hyperthyroidism and ophthalmopathy. TCRdb processed the multiplex PCR reads anew with MiXCR; each CDR3 protein has one entry. In the table there are roughly 280,000 distinct CDR3 sequences, 15% to 20% of which are singletons. Sample: blood. All receptors come from a woman aged 55-70 years with Graves' ophthalmopathy. The CDR3 runs from the conserved cysteine through the conserved F or W. The D gene is left open where the match is weak. A row's size may be missing; if present it is once, few, many or a size class.

CDR3 DNA: TGTGCCAGCAGCTATGAACACAATTCACCCCTCCACTTT; CDR3 protein: CASSYEHNSPLHF; J gene: TRBJ1-6; clone size: many; D gene: NA; V gene: TRBV5-5
CDR3 DNA: TGTGCCAGCAGCTTATTGGCAGGCGAAGAGACCCAGTACTTC; CDR3 protein: CASSLLAGEETQYF; J gene: TRBJ2-5; clone size: few; D gene: NA; V gene: TRBV7-9
CDR3 DNA: TGCGCCAGCAGCTTGGCCAGTGTGGCGTACCAAGAGACCCAGTACTTC; CDR3 protein: CASSLASVAYQETQYF; J gene: TRBJ2-5; clone size: many; D gene: NA; V gene: TRBV5-1
CDR3 DNA: TGTGCCAGCAGTTTACAGGGACTGAACACCGGGGAGCTGTTTTTT; CDR3 protein: CASSLQGLNTGELFF; J gene: TRBJ2-2; clone size: many; D gene: NA; V gene: TRBV12-3/TRBV12-4
CDR3 DNA: TGTGCCAGCAGCTCAACCGGGACTAGCCGCACCGGGGAGCTGTTTTTT; CDR3 protein: CASSSTGTSRTGELFF; J gene: TRBJ2-2; clone size: NA; D gene: TRBD2; V gene: TRBV7-9
CDR3 DNA: TGTGCCAGCTCAACCGGGACAGGGGGTCCCTACGAGCAGTACTTC; CDR3 protein: CASSTGTGGPYEQYF; J gene: TRBJ2-7; clone size: many; D gene: TRBD1; V gene: TRBV18
CDR3 DNA: TGTGCCAGCAGCGCGGGACTTATGAACACTGAAGCTTTCTTT; CDR3 protein: CASSAGLMNTEAFF; J gene: TRBJ1-1; clone size: many; D gene: NA; V gene: TRBV9
CDR3 DNA: TGTGCCAGCAGTTTAGTAGCGAGGGAGGATACGCAGTATTTT; CDR3 protein: CASSLVAREDTQYF; J gene: TRBJ2-3; clone size: many; D gene: NA; V gene: TRBV12-3/TRBV12-4
CDR3 DNA: TGCAGTGCTAGGACAGGCGACCCCACCCAAGAGACCCAGTACTTC; CDR3 protein: CSARTGDPTQETQYF; J gene: TRBJ2-5; clone size: many; D gene: NA; V gene: TRBV20-1
CDR3 DNA: TGTGCCAGCAGCTTGATAGCGGGAGGCTGGGAGACCCAGTACTTC; CDR3 protein: CASSLIAGGWETQYF; J gene: TRBJ2-5; clone size: many; D gene: TRBD2; V gene: TRBV7-3
CDR3 DNA: TGCGCCAGCAGCCAACTCGGACTAGCGGGGGGCACAGATACGCAGTATTTT; CDR3 protein: CASSQLGLAGGTDTQYF; J gene: TRBJ2-3; clone size: NA; D gene: TRBD2; V gene: TRBV4-3
CDR3 DNA: TGCAGTGTGGGGGGTTTAGCGGGTGATTCCTACAATGAGCAGTTCTTC; CDR3 protein: CSVGGLAGDSYNEQFF; J gene: TRBJ2-1; clone size: NA; D gene: TRBD2; V gene: TRBV20-1
CDR3 DNA: TGCGCCAGCAGCCAAGTTTCCGGGACACCATCCTACGAGCAGTACTTC; CDR3 protein: CASSQVSGTPSYEQYF; J gene: TRBJ2-7; clone size: NA; D gene: NA; V gene: TRBV4-1
CDR3 DNA: TGTGCCAGCAGGCTCCCCGGGACAGGGAACTATGGCTACACCTTC; CDR3 protein: CASRLPGTGNYGYTF; J gene: TRBJ1-2; clone size: many; D gene: TRBD1; V gene: TRBV28
CDR3 DNA: TGCAGCGTTGGCAGGACTCGCTACTATGGCTACACCTTC; CDR3 protein: CSVGRTRYYGYTF; J gene: TRBJ1-2; clone size: NA; D gene: NA; V gene: TRBV29-1
CDR3 DNA: TGTGCCAGTGGTGGGACCGGGGAGCTGTTTTTT; CDR3 protein: CASGGTGELFF; J gene: TRBJ2-2; clone size: NA; D gene: NA; V gene: TRBV6-2/TRBV6-3
CDR3 DNA: TGCGCCAGCAGCTTGGACGTGACTTGGGGCTACACCTTC; CDR3 protein: CASSLDVTWGYTF; J gene: TRBJ1-2; clone size: many; D gene: NA; V gene: TRBV5-1
CDR3 DNA: TGTGCCAGCAGCCACCCGACCTTGGGGAATCAGCCCCAGCATTTT; CDR3 protein: CASSHPTLGNQPQHF; J gene: TRBJ1-5; clone size: many; D gene: NA; V gene: TRBV12-3/TRBV12-4
CDR3 DNA: TGTGCCAGCAGTTTCCGGGAACAGAGATCCTACGAGCAGTACTTC; CDR3 protein: CASSFREQRSYEQYF; J gene: TRBJ2-7; clone size: few; D gene: NA; V gene: TRBV27
CDR3 DNA: TGTGCCAGCAGTGAACGGGGGACAGCTCTTTATAGCAATCAGCCCCAGCATTTT; CDR3 protein: CASSERGTALYSNQPQHF; J gene: TRBJ1-5; clone size: many; D gene: TRBD1; V gene: TRBV6-1
CDR3 DNA: TGTGCCACCCTAAGTAGGATTGGCGGATCACCCCTCCACTTT; CDR3 protein: CATLSRIGGSPLHF; J gene: TRBJ1-6; clone size: many; D gene: NA; V gene: TRBV6-1
CDR3 DNA: TGCGCCAGCAGCCAAGCGATTGGACAGGGGTCCTACGAGCAGTACTTC; CDR3 protein: CASSQAIGQGSYEQYF; J gene: TRBJ2-7; clone size: few; D gene: TRBD1; V gene: TRBV4-3
CDR3 DNA: TGTGCCAGCAGGGCCACAGGGGGCCTAGGCCCGAGGTTATTGTTCTTC; CDR3 protein: CASRATGGLGPRLLFF; J gene: TRBJ2-1; clone size: NA; D gene: TRBD1; V gene: TRBV11-3
CDR3 DNA: TGTGCCAGCAGTAGACAGGGGGGTACCTACGAGCAGTACTTC; CDR3 protein: CASSRQGGTYEQYF; J gene: TRBJ2-7; clone size: many; D gene: TRBD1; V gene: TRBV2
CDR3 DNA: TGTGCCAGCAGGACGCCCCTATCTGAAGCTTTCTTT; CDR3 protein: CASRTPLSEAFF; J gene: TRBJ1-1; clone size: many; D gene: NA; V gene: TRBV28
CDR3 DNA: TGTGCCAGCAGCTCCTACGTCGAAGGAAGTGACATTCAGTACTTC; CDR3 protein: CASSSYVEGSDIQYF; J gene: TRBJ2-4; clone size: many; D gene: NA; V gene: TRBV7-8
CDR3 DNA: TGCGCCAGCAGCCCAGAGGCCCCCTCCTACAATGAGCAGTTCTTC; CDR3 protein: CASSPEAPSYNEQFF; J gene: TRBJ2-1; clone size: NA; D gene: NA; V gene: TRBV4-1
CDR3 DNA: TGTGCCAGCAGCACGCGGACTAGCGGGGTACGACACGAGCAGTACTTC; CDR3 protein: CASSTRTSGVRHEQYF; J gene: TRBJ2-7; clone size: many; D gene: TRBD2; V gene: TRBV7-2
CDR3 DNA: TGTGCCAGCAGCCATACCCCGGGGGCCTCTGGAAACACCATATATTTT; CDR3 protein: CASSHTPGASGNTIYF; J gene: TRBJ1-3; clone size: few; D gene: NA; V gene: TRBV3-1
CDR3 DNA: TGCAGTGTTGGGGACACCTCTGGGGCCAACGTCCTGACTTTC; CDR3 protein: CSVGDTSGANVLTF; J gene: TRBJ2-6; clone size: NA; D gene: NA; V gene: TRBV20-1
CDR3 DNA: TGTGCCAGCAGAACCCGGGAGAACACTGAAGCTTTCTTT; CDR3 protein: CASRTRENTEAFF; J gene: TRBJ1-1; clone size: many; D gene: NA; V gene: TRBV12-3/TRBV12-4
CDR3 DNA: TGTGCCAGCAGCGCTGGACAGGGGACCCTCGGATTCTTT; CDR3 protein: CASSAGQGTLGFF; J gene: TRBJ1-1; clone size: once; D gene: TRBD1; V gene: TRBV9
CDR3 DNA: TGTGCCAGCTCACCAAGGAATGTATTAGGTTCACCCCTCCACTTT; CDR3 protein: CASSPRNVLGSPLHF; J gene: TRBJ1-6; clone size: many; D gene: NA; V gene: TRBV18
CDR3 DNA: TGTGCCAGCAGCGAAATGAGGAACACTGAAGCTTTCTTT; CDR3 protein: CASSEMRNTEAFF; J gene: TRBJ1-1; clone size: many; D gene: NA; V gene: TRBV6-1
CDR3 DNA: TGTGCCAGCACCGTGGGGCAGGGGTTATACGAGCAGTACTTC; CDR3 protein: CASTVGQGLYEQYF; J gene: TRBJ2-7; clone size: many; D gene: NA; V gene: TRBV12-3/TRBV12-4
CDR3 DNA: TGTGCCAGCAGTCCCCGAGGGCTAGCGGGAGGGCAAGGGAATGAGCAGTTCTTC; CDR3 protein: CASSPRGLAGGQGNEQFF; J gene: TRBJ2-1; clone size: many; D gene: TRBD2; V gene: TRBV27
CDR3 DNA: TGTGCCAGCAGCCGACAGGGGGTGACCACCGGGGAGCTGTTTTTT; CDR3 protein: CASSRQGVTTGELFF; J gene: TRBJ2-2; clone size: few; D gene: TRBD1; V gene: TRBV14
CDR3 DNA: TGCGCCAGCAGCCCGGATCTCTCTGGAAACACCATATATTTT; CDR3 protein: CASSPDLSGNTIYF; J gene: TRBJ1-3; clone size: many; D gene: NA; V gene: TRBV5-1
CDR3 DNA: TGCGCCAGCAGCTCCGGACAGATCAGAGATACGCAGTATTTT; CDR3 protein: CASSSGQIRDTQYF; J gene: TRBJ2-3; clone size: many; D gene: NA; V gene: TRBV5-1
CDR3 DNA: TGCAGTGCTAGAAGGGGCCAGGGGGTCACCGGGGAGCTGTTTTTT; CDR3 protein: CSARRGQGVTGELFF; J gene: TRBJ2-2; clone size: many; D gene: TRBD1; V gene: TRBV20-1
CDR3 DNA: TGTGCCAGCAGCCCAGATAGTCACGAGCAGTACTTC; CDR3 protein: CASSPDSHEQYF; J gene: TRBJ2-7; clone size: many; D gene: NA; V gene: TRBV3-1
CDR3 DNA: TGTGCCAGCACCCTTGATGAAAAACTGTTTTTT; CDR3 protein: CASTLDEKLFF; J gene: TRBJ1-4; clone size: many; D gene: NA; V gene: TRBV7-2
CDR3 DNA: TGTGCCAGCAGATACGGTAGCTCTGGGGCCAACGTCCTGACTTTC; CDR3 protein: CASRYGSSGANVLTF; J gene: TRBJ2-6; clone size: NA; D gene: NA; V gene: TRBV27
CDR3 DNA: TGTGCCAGCAAAAGGGGAGGCGCCTACGAGCAGTACTTC; CDR3 protein: CASKRGGAYEQYF; J gene: TRBJ2-7; clone size: NA; D gene: NA; V gene: TRBV6-2/TRBV6-3
CDR3 DNA: TGCAGCGTCCTCCCCGTTGCCTATGGCTACACCTTC; CDR3 protein: CSVLPVAYGYTF; J gene: TRBJ1-2; clone size: few; D gene: NA; V gene: TRBV29-1
CDR3 DNA: TGTGCCAGCAGCCAACGGACAGGGGGCGGTGGCTACAATGAGCAGTTCTTC; CDR3 protein: CASSQRTGGGGYNEQFF; J gene: TRBJ2-1; clone size: NA; D gene: TRBD1; V gene: TRBV7-2
CDR3 DNA: TGCAGTGCTAGCCGACCGAATAACTATGGCTACACCTTC; CDR3 protein: CSASRPNNYGYTF; J gene: TRBJ1-2; clone size: many; D gene: NA; V gene: TRBV20-1
CDR3 DNA: TGTGCCAGCAAGGCAGGGGGGGGAGAGACCCAGTACTTC; CDR3 protein: CASKAGGGETQYF; J gene: TRBJ2-5; clone size: many; D gene: NA; V gene: TRBV7-9
CDR3 DNA: TGTGCCAGCTCACTACCGGACAGAGAAGAGACCCAGTACTTC; CDR3 protein: CASSLPDREETQYF; J gene: TRBJ2-5; clone size: NA; D gene: NA; V gene: TRBV18
CDR3 DNA: TGTGCCAGCAAGCCAGGAACCCGGTGGAATGAGCAGTTCTTC; CDR3 protein: CASKPGTRWNEQFF; J gene: TRBJ2-1; clone size: many; D gene: NA; V gene: TRBV12-3/TRBV12-4
CDR3 DNA: TGCAGCGTTGTTTCGGACTATGGCTACACCTTC; CDR3 protein: CSVVSDYGYTF; J gene: TRBJ1-2; clone size: few; D gene: NA; V gene: TRBV29-1
CDR3 DNA: TGTGCCAGCAGATTTGGACAGGGGATGGGCGAGCAGTACTTC; CDR3 protein: CASRFGQGMGEQYF; J gene: TRBJ2-7; clone size: NA; D gene: TRBD1; V gene: TRBV12-3/TRBV12-4
CDR3 DNA: TGTGCCAGCAGTTATATGGGTCCACCGTCCTACGAGCAGTACTTC; CDR3 protein: CASSYMGPPSYEQYF; J gene: TRBJ2-7; clone size: few; D gene: NA; V gene: TRBV6-5
CDR3 DNA: TGCGCCAGCAGCTTGGAGGGACGGTCTCTAACAGATACGCAGTATTTT; CDR3 protein: CASSLEGRSLTDTQYF; J gene: TRBJ2-3; clone size: many; D gene: NA; V gene: TRBV5-1
CDR3 DNA: TGTGCCAGCAGCGCTAGCGGGAGCGTTGCAAATGAGCAGTTCTTC; CDR3 protein: CASSASGSVANEQFF; J gene: TRBJ2-1; clone size: NA; D gene: TRBD2; V gene: TRBV7-3
CDR3 DNA: TGTGCCACCAGTGATCCGGGACGGACCTACGAGCAGTACTTC; CDR3 protein: CATSDPGRTYEQYF; J gene: TRBJ2-7; clone size: many; D gene: NA; V gene: TRBV24-1
CDR3 DNA: TGCAGTGCTAGGTTCGTGGTAGCGGGAGGTCCACGTTACAATGAGCAGTTCTTC; CDR3 protein: CSARFVVAGGPRYNEQFF; J gene: TRBJ2-1; clone size: many; D gene: TRBD2; V gene: TRBV20-1
CDR3 DNA: TGTGCCAGCAGTGCCAGGGGGTGGGACATTCAGTACTTC; CDR3 protein: CASSARGWDIQYF; J gene: TRBJ2-4; clone size: few; D gene: TRBD1; V gene: TRBV12-3/TRBV12-4
CDR3 DNA: TGTGCCAGCAGGGACAGGGGGTACGAGCAGTACTTC; CDR3 protein: CASRDRGYEQYF; J gene: TRBJ2-7; clone size: many; D gene: TRBD1; V gene: TRBV6-1